This entry lists 17 T cell receptor beta chains sequenced from one sample in a study of shared clonotypes between healthy human individuals. TCRdb's table, derived via immunoSEQ multiplex PCR, lists solely in-frame clones and lacks some. The table includes fewer than 600,000 clones, roughly three quarters detected once. The sample consisted of PBMCs. These receptors were collected from a woman in her thirties or forties in good health. Some clones in this sample may be carry-over from other donors' samples.

This sequence joins TRBV10-3 and TRBJ2-3; either TRBD1 or TRBD2 may supply D (6 bases each). V gave up 4 bases and J gave up 1 base, with 12 bases separating them. Germline V gene lookup returns CDR1 ENHRY and CDR2 SYGVKD. This CDR3 has 15 residues. The CDR3 here is CAISVGGLGTDTQYF. Here the CDR3 DNA reads TGTGCCATCAGTGTAGGGGGGTTGGGCACAGATACGCAGTATTTT.

This chain links TRBV4-1 with TRBJ1-2; D not certain. Trimming shortened V by 0 bases and J by 0 bases, and 14 bases separated the two germline ends. Germline CDR1 MGHRA, CDR2 YSYEKL. CDR3 size: 17 residues. The CDR3 is CASSQEFQQLANYGYTF. For the CDR3, the DNA is TGCGCCAGCAGCCAAGAATTCCAACAACTAGCTAACTATGGCTACACCTTC.

This clone was counted ten times or more. This sample also contains other DNA sequences that code for the same CDR3. This chain links TRBV30 with TRBJ2-7, with D hard to call. V lost 0 bases, J lost 2 bases, and 5 bases lay in between. Per the germline V gene, CDR1 is GTSNPN and CDR2 is SVGIG (reference sequence). The CDR3 is 12 residues long. The CDR3 loop is CAWSVGPYEQYF. CDR3 in DNA: TGTGCCTGGAGTGTGGGTCCCTACGAGCAGTACTTC. The whole variable domain, filled in from reference TRBV30 and TRBJ2-7, reads SQTIHQWPATLVQPVGSPLSLECTVEGTSNPNLYWYRQAAGRGLQLLFYSVGIGQISSEVPQNLSASRPQDRQFILSSKKLLLSDSGFYLCAWSVGPYEQYFGPGTRLTVT.

The J gene is TRBJ2-3, the V gene TRBV28; 10 bases map to TRBD2. The CDR3 covers 17 residues. Germline CDR1 MDHEN, CDR2 SYDVKM. V lost 2 bases, J lost 2 bases, and 7 bases stayed unmatched. As DNA, the CDR3 is TGTGCCAGCAGTTTAGGTATAGCGGGAGGTCTCACAGATACGCAGTATTTT. Translated: CASSLGIAGGLTDTQYF. The full variable domain, in which reference TRBV28 and TRBJ2-3 provide the parts outside the CDR3, is DVKVTQSSRYLVKRTGEKVFLECVQDMDHENMFWYRQDPGLGLRLIYFSYDVKMKEKGDIPEGYSVSREKKERFSLILESASTNQTSMYLCASSLGIAGGLTDTQYFGPGTRLTVL.

The chain has TRBV6-1 and TRBJ1-1; a possible D gene is TRBD1 (6 bases). V was shortened by 5 bases and J by 3 bases, with 13 bases between the two germline ends. Germline assignment: CDR1 MNHNS and CDR2 SASEGT. This CDR3 contains 14 residues. CDR3 sequence (DNA): TGTGCCAGCAGTACCACACAGGGATACACTGAAGCTTTCTTT. Its translation: CASSTTQGYTEAFF.

J is TRBJ2-7 and V is TRBV7-6, with 9 bases matching TRBD2. The CDR3 spans 15 residues. The V segment lost 5 bases and the J segment 2 bases; nucleotides outside the gene matches: 7. CDR1 and CDR2 (germline): SGHVS, FNYEAQ. In DNA form, the CDR3 reads TGTGCCAGCAGCCCCCCAGCGGGAGGCCCCTACGAGCAGTACTTC. This encodes CASSPPAGGPYEQYF.

This chain uses TRBV28 with TRBJ1-5; D possibly corresponds to TRBD1 (5 bases). This CDR3 has 15 residues. Deletions cut 4 bases from V and 6 bases from J, with 16 bases between. Germline CDR1 MDHEN, CDR2 SYDVKM. CDR3 in amino acids: CASSSLSRGGQPQHF. CDR3 bases: TGTGCCAGCAGTTCACTATCGAGGGGAGGTCAGCCCCAGCATTTT. Variable domain in full (rest from reference TRBV28 and TRBJ1-5): DVKVTQSSRYLVKRTGEKVFLECVQDMDHENMFWYRQDPGLGLRLIYFSYDVKMKEKGDIPEGYSVSREKKERFSLILESASTNQTSMYLCASSSLSRGGQPQHFGDGTRLSIL.

This chain uses TRBV19 with TRBJ2-5; D might be TRBD2 (6 bases). The J call could be wrong; TRBJ2-7 is a better fit for the DNA end. Germline loops: CDR1 LNHDA, CDR2 SQIVND (reference sequence). The CDR3 runs 14 residues. The DNA of the CDR3 is TGTGCCAGTGGGGGTGGGAGGTTTTCGGACGAGCAGTACTTC. Amino acids: CASGGGRFSDEQYF.

The chain joins TRBV2 to TRBJ2-7; TRBD2 aligns across 11 bases. The CDR3 loop spans 14 amino acids. Germline V lookup: CDR1 SNHLY, CDR2 FYNNEI. J was trimmed by 6 bases and V by 7 bases; bases with no gene match: 8. CDR3: CASIRLAGMGEQYF. CDR3 nucleotides: TGTGCCAGCATTAGACTAGCGGGAATGGGCGAGCAGTACTTC.

The chain recombines TRBV7-2 with TRBJ1-4, with a possible D match to TRBD1 (5 bases). V was cut by 5 bases and J by 6 bases, with 13 bases left in between. The CDR3 consists of 14 residues. CDR1 and CDR2 (germline): SGHTA, FQGNSA. As DNA, the CDR3 is TGTGCCAGCAGCACGCAGGGACCTTATGAAAAACTGTTTTTT. Amino acids: CASSTQGPYEKLFF.

DNA of the CDR3: TGTGCCAGCAGTGACCCTCTCGCTGGGGCCAACGTCCTGACTTTC. Encoded protein: CASSDPLAGANVLTF. The chain recombines TRBV25-1 with TRBJ2-6; no clear D gene. Trimming removed 3 bases at V and 2 bases at J, with 8 bases between. Per germline, CDR1 MGHDK and CDR2 SYGVNS. The CDR3 loop spans 15 amino acids.

The chain combines TRBV7-2 with TRBJ1-1, with 7 bases fitting TRBD1. Germline V gene lookup returns CDR1 SGHTA and CDR2 FQGNSA. With 6 bases clipped from V and 5 bases from J, the junction kept 15 bases outside the gene matches. CDR3 length: 16 residues. Written as DNA, the CDR3 is TGTGCCAGCAGTAATAGAGTAGGGGGCGCGAGGACTGAAGCTTTCTTT. It encodes CASSNRVGGARTEAFF.

A word on this clone: A read error is the likely source, as a far larger clone sits one nucleotide away. Other DNA sequences in this sample translate to the same CDR3. The chain employs TRBV15 and TRBJ1-2; D is perhaps TRBD1 (5 bases). Germline V gene sequence: CDR1 LNHNV, CDR2 YYDKDF (reference sequence). This CDR3 is built from 16 residues. CDR3 sequence reads: CATSREGVTTNYGYTF. The CDR3 coding sequence is TGTGCCACCAGCAGAGAAGGGGTGACAACTAACTACGGCTACACCTTC.

The chain combines TRBV9 with TRBJ2-1; 8 bases agree with TRBD2. The CDR3 is made up of 16 amino acids. Trimming took 0 bases from V and 7 from J; bases not matched to a gene: 9. CDR1 SGDLS and CDR2 YYNGEE come from the germline V gene. The CDR3 DNA reads TGTGCCAGCAGCGTAGACTCGGGAGGGCCTCCGAATGAGCAGTTCTTC. Translated, it gives CASSVDSGGPPNEQFF.

J is TRBJ2-2 and V is TRBV25-1, with a weak D call TRBD2 (6 bases). Germline values: CDR1 MGHDK, CDR2 SYGVNS. Deletions cut 1 base from V and 4 bases from J, with 10 bases between. CDR3 size: 15 residues. In DNA, the CDR3 is TGTGCCAGCAGTGAATGGGGGGAGAGCACCGGGGAGCTGTTTTTT. Protein sequence: CASSEWGESTGELFF.

CDR3: CASTPGTGAFKTQYF. The CDR3 nucleotides are TGTGCCAGCACCCCCGGGACAGGGGCCTTTAAGACCCAGTACTTC. This sequence joins TRBV7-9 and TRBJ2-5, with 10 bases matching TRBD1. V lost 7 bases, J lost 6 bases, and 11 bases stayed unmatched. Germline CDR1 and CDR2: SEHNR and FQNEAQ (reference sequence). The CDR3 length is 15 residues.

This chain uses TRBV5-4 with TRBJ2-3, with D perhaps TRBD1 (6 bases). CDR3 length equals 16 residues. Trimming took 0 bases from V and 6 from J, leaving 17 bases between them. Germline CDR1 reads SGHNT; CDR2 reads YYREEE (reference sequence). CDR3 loop: CASSLGVVQGGDTQYF. The CDR3 DNA follows: TGTGCCAGCAGCTTGGGCGTCGTACAGGGTGGGGATACGCAGTATTTT.